This T cell receptor beta chain stems from a study of T cell changes during pregnancy in multiple sclerosis. CDR3 length equals 16 residues. CDR1 is MDHEN, CDR2 SYDVKM, per germline. Trimming removed 2 bases at V and 4 bases at J, with 14 bases between. This clone came up once. Sequencing used immunoSEQ multiplex PCR; TCRdb keeps in-frame clones, though not all of them. The sample lists over 35,000 clones, approximately 94% seen once, with approximately 8.7% in the top ten. The clonotype was recovered from a female donor with multiple sclerosis, enrolled in a pregnancy study. V usage is TRBV28 and J usage is TRBJ2-2; tentatively, D is TRBD1 (5 bases). The material sequenced was CD8+ T cells from peripheral blood mononuclear cells, taken in the third trimester of pregnancy. The CDR3 sequence is CASSLVWQGGTGELFF. CDR3 bases: TGTGCCAGCAGTTTAGTCTGGCAGGGCGGCACCGGGGAGCTGTTTTTT.